The clone carrying this T cell receptor beta chain was observed a few times. Its antigen is undetermined. In germline, CDR1 is SGDLS, CDR2 YYNGEE. Trimming took off 3 bases at V and 1 base at J, with 10 bases between the two ends. CDR3 size: 14 residues. The sample originates from a study of shared clonotypes between healthy human individuals. Naivety among CD8 cells was defined by CD45RO negativity and positive CCR7 selection, thereby excluding terminally differentiated effector memory CD45RA+ cells. Assay: immunoSEQ multiplex PCR; the TCRdb copy retains only in-frame clones and omits some. This table has millions of clones, roughly 91% appearing once. Study-level results: Generally, estimated richness proved larger in naive subsets than it did in memory subsets.

Source material: naive CD8+ T cells from PBMCs. The chain recombines TRBV9 with TRBJ1-1, with D uncertain. This TCR was recovered from a man in his late teens or twenties in good health. Some clones in this sample may be carry-over from other donors' samples. CDR3 sequence: CASSAGLTNTEAFF. In nucleotides, the CDR3 is TGTGCCAGCAGCGCGGGGTTGACGAACACTGAAGCTTTCTTT.